This T cell receptor (beta chain) came from a study of blood T cell repertoires in COVID-19. Across the study: The study drew acute and convalescent COVID-19 samples from the United States, Italy and Spain. In each case, the material was cDNA or gDNA derived from T cells, B-cell-depleted T cells, or PBMCs.

Authors' methods: How many nucleated cells were present was estimated from reference gene primer amplification. Sequencing used immunoSEQ multiplex PCR; TCRdb keeps in-frame clones, though not all of them. Clone size and the V and J calls come from that table; the DNA yielded D and trimming. The table has 120,000 or so clones, around 81% seen once; the top ten hold roughly 12%. Germline V gene lookup returns CDR1 GTSNPN and CDR2 SVGIG (reference sequence). Deletions cut 2 bases from V and 2 bases from J, with 9 bases between. This CDR3 is built from 13 residues. The source material was peripheral blood. The V gene is TRBV30, the J gene TRBJ1-1; D gene unclear. The receptor's source is a man aged 55 to 69 with acute or convalescent COVID-19. The CDR3 DNA is TGTGCCTGGAGTTTTGACTTTAACACTGAAGCTTTCTTT. It codes for CAWSFDFNTEAFF.